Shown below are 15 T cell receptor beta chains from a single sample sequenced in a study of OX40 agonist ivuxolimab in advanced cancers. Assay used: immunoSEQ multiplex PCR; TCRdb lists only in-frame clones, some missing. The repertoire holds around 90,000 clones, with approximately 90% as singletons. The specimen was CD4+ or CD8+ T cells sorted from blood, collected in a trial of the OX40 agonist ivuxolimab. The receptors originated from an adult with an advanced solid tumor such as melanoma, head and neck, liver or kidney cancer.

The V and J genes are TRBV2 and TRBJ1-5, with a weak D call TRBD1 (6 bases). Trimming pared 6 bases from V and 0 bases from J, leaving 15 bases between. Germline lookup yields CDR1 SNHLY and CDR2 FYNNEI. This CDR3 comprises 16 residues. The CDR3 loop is CASRQLPGHSNQPQHF. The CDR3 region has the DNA TGTGCCAGCAGACAACTCCCGGGACATAGCAATCAGCCCCAGCATTTT.

The CDR3 bases are TGTGCCAGCAGCCAAGATCATCAGGGGGCGAGCACTGAAGCTTTCTTT. The encoded protein is CASSQDHQGASTEAFF. The chain joins TRBV4-2 to TRBJ1-1; 8 bases agree with TRBD1. This CDR3 is built from 16 residues. Unmatched junction bases numbered 7, after V lost 0 bases and J lost 4 bases. Per the germline V gene, CDR1 is LGHNA and CDR2 is YNFKEQ.

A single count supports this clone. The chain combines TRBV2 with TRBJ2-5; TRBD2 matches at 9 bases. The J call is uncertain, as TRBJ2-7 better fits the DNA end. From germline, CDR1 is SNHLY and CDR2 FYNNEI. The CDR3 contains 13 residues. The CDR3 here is CASSGAGGHEQYF. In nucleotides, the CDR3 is TGTGCCAGCAGTGGAGCGGGGGGCCACGAGCAGTACTTC.

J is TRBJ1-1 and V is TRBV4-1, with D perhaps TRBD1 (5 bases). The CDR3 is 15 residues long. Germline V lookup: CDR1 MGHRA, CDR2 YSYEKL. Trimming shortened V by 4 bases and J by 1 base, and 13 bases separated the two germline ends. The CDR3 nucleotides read TGCGCCAGCAGCCCTCCGGGACGGACGAACACTGAAGCTTTCTTT. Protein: CASSPPGRTNTEAFF.

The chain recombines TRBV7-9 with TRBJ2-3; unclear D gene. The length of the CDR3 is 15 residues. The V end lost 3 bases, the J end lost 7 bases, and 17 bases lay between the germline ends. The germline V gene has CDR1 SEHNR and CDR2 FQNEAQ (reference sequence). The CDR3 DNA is TGTGCCAGCAGCTTCCCCTTAGGTCGACCTAATACGCAGTATTTT. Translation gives CASSFPLGRPNTQYF. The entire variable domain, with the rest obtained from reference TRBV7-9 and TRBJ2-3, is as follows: DTGVSQNPRHKITKRGQNVTFRCDPISEHNRLYWYRQTLGQGPEFLTYFQNEAQLEKSRLLSDRFSAERPKGSFSTLEIQRTEQGDSAMYLCASSFPLGRPNTQYFGPGTRLTVL.

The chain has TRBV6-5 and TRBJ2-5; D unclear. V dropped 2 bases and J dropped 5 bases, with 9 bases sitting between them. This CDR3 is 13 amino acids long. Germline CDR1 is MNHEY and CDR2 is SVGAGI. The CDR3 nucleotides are TGTGCCAGCAGTTACATTGGTGGGGAGACCCAGTACTTC. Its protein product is CASSYIGGETQYF.

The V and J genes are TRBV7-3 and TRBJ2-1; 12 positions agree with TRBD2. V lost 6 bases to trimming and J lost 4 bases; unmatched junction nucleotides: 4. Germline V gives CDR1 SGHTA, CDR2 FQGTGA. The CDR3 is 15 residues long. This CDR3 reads CASRLAGGLYNEQFF. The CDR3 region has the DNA TGTGCCAGCAGACTAGCGGGAGGTTTGTACAATGAGCAGTTCTTC. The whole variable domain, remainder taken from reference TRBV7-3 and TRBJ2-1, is GAGVSQTPSNKVTEKGKYVELRCDPISGHTALYWYRQSLGQGPEFLIYFQGTGAADDSGLPNDRFFAVRPEGSVSTLKIQRTERGDSAVYLCASRLAGGLYNEQFFGPGTRLTVL.

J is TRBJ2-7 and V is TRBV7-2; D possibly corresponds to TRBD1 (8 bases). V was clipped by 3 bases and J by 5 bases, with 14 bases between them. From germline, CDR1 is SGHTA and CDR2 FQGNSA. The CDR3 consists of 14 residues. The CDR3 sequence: CASSFRQGRDEQYF. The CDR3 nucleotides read TGTGCCAGCAGCTTCCGACAGGGGAGGGACGAGCAGTACTTC.

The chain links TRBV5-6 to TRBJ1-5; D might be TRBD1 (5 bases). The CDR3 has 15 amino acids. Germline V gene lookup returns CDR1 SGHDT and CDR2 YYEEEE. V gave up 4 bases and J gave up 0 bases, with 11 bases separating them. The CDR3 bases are TGTGCCAGCAGCCTCGGGACTTATAGCAATCAGCCCCAGCATTTT. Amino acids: CASSLGTYSNQPQHF.

CDR3 protein: CASSFTGSHEQYF. CDR3 nucleotide sequence: TGCGCCAGCAGCTTCACAGGGTCCCACGAGCAGTACTTC. The chain carries TRBV5-1 and TRBJ2-7, with D possibly TRBD1 on 6 matching bases. Germline loops: CDR1 SGHRS, CDR2 YFSETQ. The CDR3 has 13 amino acids. V lost 2 bases and J 5 bases, leaving 11 bases between the germline ends.

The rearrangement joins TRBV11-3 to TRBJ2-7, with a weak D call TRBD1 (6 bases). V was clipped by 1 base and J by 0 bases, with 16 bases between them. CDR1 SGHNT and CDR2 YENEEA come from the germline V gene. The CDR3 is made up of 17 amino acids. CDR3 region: CASSLVAGARSSYEQYF. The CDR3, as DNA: TGTGCCAGCAGCTTAGTCGCAGGGGCGAGGAGCTCCTACGAGCAGTACTTC.

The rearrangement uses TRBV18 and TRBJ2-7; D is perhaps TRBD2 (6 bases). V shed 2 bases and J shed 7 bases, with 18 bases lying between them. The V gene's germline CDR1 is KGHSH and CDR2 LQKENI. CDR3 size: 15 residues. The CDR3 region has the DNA TGTGCCAGCTCACCAGCGGGGTTGGGGGTCGGGGAGCAGTACTTC. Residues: CASSPAGLGVGEQYF.

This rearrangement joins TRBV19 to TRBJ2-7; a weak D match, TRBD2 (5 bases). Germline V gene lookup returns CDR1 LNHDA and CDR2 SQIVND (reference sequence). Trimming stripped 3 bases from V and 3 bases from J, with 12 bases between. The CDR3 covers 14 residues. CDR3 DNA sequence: TGTGCCAGTAGTATCCCAGGAGGCCTCTACGAGCAGTACTTC. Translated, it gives CASSIPGGLYEQYF.

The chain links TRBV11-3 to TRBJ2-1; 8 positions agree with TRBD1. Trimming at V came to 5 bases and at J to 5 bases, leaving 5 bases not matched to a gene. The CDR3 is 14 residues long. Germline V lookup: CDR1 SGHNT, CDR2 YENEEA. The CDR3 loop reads CASSPRQGNNEQFF. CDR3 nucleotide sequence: TGTGCCAGCAGCCCCCGACAGGGGAACAATGAGCAGTTCTTC.

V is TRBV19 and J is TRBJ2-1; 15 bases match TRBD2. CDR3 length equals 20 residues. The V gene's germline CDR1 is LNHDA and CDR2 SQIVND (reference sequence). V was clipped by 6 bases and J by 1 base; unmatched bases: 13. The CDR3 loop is CASSRTAGTSGRRSYNEQFF. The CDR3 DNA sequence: TGTGCCAGTAGCAGGACTGCCGGGACTAGCGGGAGGAGGTCCTACAATGAGCAGTTCTTC.